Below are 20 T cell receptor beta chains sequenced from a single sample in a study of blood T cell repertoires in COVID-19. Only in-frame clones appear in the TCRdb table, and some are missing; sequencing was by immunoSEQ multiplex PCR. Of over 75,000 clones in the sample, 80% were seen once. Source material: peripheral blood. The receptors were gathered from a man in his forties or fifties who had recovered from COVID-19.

CDR3 sequence: CASRIAGSSTDTQYF. CDR3 sequence (DNA): TGTGCCAGCAGGATAGCGGGCTCGAGCACAGATACGCAGTATTTT. The chain links TRBV6-5 to TRBJ2-3; 7 bases line up with TRBD2. Per the germline V gene, CDR1 is MNHEY and CDR2 is SVGAGI. The V and J ends lost 6 bases and 0 bases, in that order; junction bases with no gene match: 6. The length of the CDR3 is 15 residues.

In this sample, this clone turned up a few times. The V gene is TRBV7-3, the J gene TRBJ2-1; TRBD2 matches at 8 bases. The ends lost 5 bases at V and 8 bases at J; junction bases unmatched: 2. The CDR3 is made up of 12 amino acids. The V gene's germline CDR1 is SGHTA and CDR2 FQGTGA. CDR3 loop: CASSPGRDEQFF. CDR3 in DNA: TGTGCCAGCAGCCCCGGGAGGGATGAGCAGTTCTTC.

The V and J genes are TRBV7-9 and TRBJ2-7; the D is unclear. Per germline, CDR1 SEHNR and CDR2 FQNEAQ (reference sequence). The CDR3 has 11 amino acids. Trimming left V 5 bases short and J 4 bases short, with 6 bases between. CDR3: CASSDSYEQYF. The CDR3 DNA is TGTGCCAGCAGCGATAGTTACGAGCAGTACTTC.

CDR3 bases: TGTGCCAGCAGAGCTGTTACTAGCGGGAGGATCCACGAGCAGTACTTC. It encodes CASRAVTSGRIHEQYF. This chain links TRBV28 with TRBJ2-7; TRBD2 agrees at 12 bases. The V and J ends lost 6 bases and 5 bases, in that order; junction bases with no gene match: 11. Germline V gene lookup returns CDR1 MDHEN and CDR2 SYDVKM. This CDR3 is 16 amino acids long.

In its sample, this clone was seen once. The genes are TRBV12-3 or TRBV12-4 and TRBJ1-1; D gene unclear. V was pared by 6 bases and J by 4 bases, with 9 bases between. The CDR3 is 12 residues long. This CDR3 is CASSPQFTEAFF. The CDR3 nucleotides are TGTGCCAGCAGCCCCCAATTCACTGAAGCTTTCTTT.

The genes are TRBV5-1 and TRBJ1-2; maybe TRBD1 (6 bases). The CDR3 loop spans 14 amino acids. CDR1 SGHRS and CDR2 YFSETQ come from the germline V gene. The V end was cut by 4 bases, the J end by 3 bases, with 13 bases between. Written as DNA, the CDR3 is TGCGCCAGCAGCCAACAGGGTCTTGACTATGGCTACACCTTC. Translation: CASSQQGLDYGYTF.

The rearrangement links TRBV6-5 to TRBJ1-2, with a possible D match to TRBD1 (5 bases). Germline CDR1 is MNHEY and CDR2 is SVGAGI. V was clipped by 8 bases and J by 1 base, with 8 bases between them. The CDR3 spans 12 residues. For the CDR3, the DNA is TGTGCCAGCCGCCAGGGTAACTATGGCTACACCTTC. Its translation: CASRQGNYGYTF.

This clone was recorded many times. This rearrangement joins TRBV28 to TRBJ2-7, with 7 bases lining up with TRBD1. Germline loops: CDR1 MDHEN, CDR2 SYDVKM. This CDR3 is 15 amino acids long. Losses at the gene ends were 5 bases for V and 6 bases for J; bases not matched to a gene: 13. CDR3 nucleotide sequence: TGTGCCAGCAGTCCCATGGACAGGTTGAGGGGCGAGCAGTACTTC. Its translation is CASSPMDRLRGEQYF.

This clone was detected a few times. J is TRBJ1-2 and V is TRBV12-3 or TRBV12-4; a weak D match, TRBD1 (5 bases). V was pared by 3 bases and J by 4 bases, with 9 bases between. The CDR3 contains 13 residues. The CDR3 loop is CASSLGGAYGYTF. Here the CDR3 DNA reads TGTGCCAGCAGTTTGGGTGGGGCCTATGGCTACACCTTC.

CDR3 loop: CASSPSLAGVSEQYF. The CDR3 nucleotides are TGTGCCAGCTCACCATCGCTAGCGGGAGTGAGCGAGCAGTACTTC. This sequence joins TRBV18 and TRBJ2-7; 10 bases map to TRBD2. The trim removed 2 bases at V and 6 bases at J, leaving 7 bases unmatched. This CDR3 contains 15 residues. The germline V gene encodes CDR1 KGHSH and CDR2 LQKENI.

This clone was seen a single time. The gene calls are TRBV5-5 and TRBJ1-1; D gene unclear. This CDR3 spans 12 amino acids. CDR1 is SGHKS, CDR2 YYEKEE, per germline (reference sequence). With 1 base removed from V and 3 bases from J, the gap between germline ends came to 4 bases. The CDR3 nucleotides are TGTGCCAGCAGCTTGTCTTACACTGAAGCTTTCTTT. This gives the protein CASSLSYTEAFF.

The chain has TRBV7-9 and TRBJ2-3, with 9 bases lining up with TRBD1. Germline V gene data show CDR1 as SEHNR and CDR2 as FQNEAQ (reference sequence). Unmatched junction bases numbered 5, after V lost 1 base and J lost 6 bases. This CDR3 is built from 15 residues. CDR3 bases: TGTGCCAGCAGCTTAGGGACAGGGGAGGCTGATACGCAGTATTTT. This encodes CASSLGTGEADTQYF.

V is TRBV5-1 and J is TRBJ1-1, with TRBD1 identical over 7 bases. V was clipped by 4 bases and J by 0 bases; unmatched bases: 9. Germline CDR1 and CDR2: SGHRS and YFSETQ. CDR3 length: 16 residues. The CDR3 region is CASSAQAGTVNTEAFF. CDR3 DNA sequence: TGCGCCAGCAGCGCCCAAGCCGGGACAGTGAACACTGAAGCTTTCTTT.

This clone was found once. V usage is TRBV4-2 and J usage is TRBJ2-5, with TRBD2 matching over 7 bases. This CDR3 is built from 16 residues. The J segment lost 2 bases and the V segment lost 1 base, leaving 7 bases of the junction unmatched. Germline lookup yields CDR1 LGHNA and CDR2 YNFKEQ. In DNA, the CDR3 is TGTGCCAGCAGCCAAGGGGCTAGCGGAGAACAAGAGACCCAGTACTTC. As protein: CASSQGASGEQETQYF.

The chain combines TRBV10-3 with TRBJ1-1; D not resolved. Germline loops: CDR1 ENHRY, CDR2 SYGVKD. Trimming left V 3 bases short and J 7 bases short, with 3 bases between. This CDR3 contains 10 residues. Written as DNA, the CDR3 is TGTGCCATCAGTGACCGTGAAGCTTTCTTT. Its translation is CAISDREAFF.

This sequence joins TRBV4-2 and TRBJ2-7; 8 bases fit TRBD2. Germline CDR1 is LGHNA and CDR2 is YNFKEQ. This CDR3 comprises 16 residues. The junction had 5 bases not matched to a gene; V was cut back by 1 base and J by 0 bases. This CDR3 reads CASSQGGSGVSYEQYF. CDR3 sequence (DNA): TGTGCCAGCAGCCAAGGGGGTAGCGGGGTCTCCTACGAGCAGTACTTC.

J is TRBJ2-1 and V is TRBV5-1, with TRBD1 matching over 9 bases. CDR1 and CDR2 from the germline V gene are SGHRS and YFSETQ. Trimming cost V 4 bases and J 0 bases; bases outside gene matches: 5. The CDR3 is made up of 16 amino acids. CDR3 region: CASSDTGGSSYNEQFF. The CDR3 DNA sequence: TGCGCCAGCAGCGACACAGGGGGCAGCTCCTACAATGAGCAGTTCTTC. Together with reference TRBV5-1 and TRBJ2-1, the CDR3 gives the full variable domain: KAGVTQTPRYLIKTRGQQVTLSCSPISGHRSVSWYQQTPGQGLQFLFEYFSETQRNKGNFPGRFSGRQFSNSRSEMNVSTLELGDSALYLCASSDTGGSSYNEQFFGPGTRLTVL.

DNA of the CDR3: TGTGCCAGCAGCTTACTCCGCACTGAAGCTTTCTTT. Its protein product is CASSLLRTEAFF. The rearrangement joins TRBV7-8 to TRBJ1-1; no clear D gene. The germline CDR1 and CDR2 sequences are SGHVS and FQNEAQ. The length of the CDR3 is 12 residues. Trimming shortened V by 2 bases and J by 4 bases, and 5 bases separated the two germline ends.

The chain's CDR3 is CASSPPGRTSSYNSPLHF. The CDR3 bases are TGTGCCAGCAGTCCCCCTGGCAGGACAAGCTCCTATAATTCACCCCTCCACTTT. The chain links TRBV6-6 to TRBJ1-6, with a weak D call TRBD1 (5 bases). CDR1 is MNHNY and CDR2 is SVGAGI in the germline V gene (reference sequence). The CDR3 loop spans 18 amino acids. The V gene lost 5 bases and the J gene lost 0 bases, with 17 bases spanning the gap.

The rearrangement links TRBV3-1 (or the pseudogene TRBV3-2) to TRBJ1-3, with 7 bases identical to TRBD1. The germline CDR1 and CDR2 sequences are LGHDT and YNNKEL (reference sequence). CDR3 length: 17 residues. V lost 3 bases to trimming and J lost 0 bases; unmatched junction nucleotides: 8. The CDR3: CASSQNARDSSGNTIYF. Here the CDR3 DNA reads TGTGCCAGCAGCCAGAACGCCCGGGACAGCTCTGGAAACACCATATATTTT.